One and the same sample provided the 27 T cell receptor beta chains below, sequenced in a study of blood T cell repertoires in COVID-19. Data came from immunoSEQ multiplex PCR; TCRdb stores just in-frame clones and leaves some out. The repertoire holds 150,000 or so clones, 70% to 90% seen once, with under 7% in the top ten. Sequencing was carried out using peripheral blood. The receptors shown here come from a woman in her fifties or sixties with COVID-19, enrolled during active disease.

The rearrangement joins TRBV4-1 to TRBJ1-4, with 9 bases identical to TRBD1. CDR1 and CDR2 (germline): MGHRA, YSYEKL. CDR3 length: 17 residues. V lost 1 base to trimming and J lost 0 bases; unmatched junction nucleotides: 3. CDR3 sequence reads: CASSQVGQGSTNEKLFF. The DNA for the CDR3 is TGCGCCAGCAGCCAAGTGGGACAGGGTTCAACTAATGAAAAACTGTTTTTT.

The J gene is TRBJ1-6, the V gene TRBV5-6; no definite D call. Germline CDR1 is SGHDT and CDR2 is YYEEEE. CDR3 length equals 14 residues. Trimming stripped 0 bases from V and 7 bases from J, with 8 bases between. DNA for the CDR3: TGTGCCAGCAGCTTGGGAGGCCCGAATTCACCCCTCCACTTT. It encodes CASSLGGPNSPLHF.

The J gene is TRBJ1-2, the V gene TRBV24-1; D is possibly TRBD1 (6 bases). This CDR3 region has 15 residues. Germline CDR1 is KGHDR and CDR2 is SFDVKD. V shed 3 bases and J shed 6 bases, with 16 bases lying between them. The CDR3 nucleotides are TGTGCCACCAGTGATGGGACACTGGGGGAAGATGGCTACACCTTC. Protein product: CATSDGTLGEDGYTF.

The genes are TRBV4-1 and TRBJ2-3; tentative D call: TRBD1 (5 bases). The V and J ends lost 1 base and 0 bases respectively, with 11 bases between them. This CDR3 comprises 16 residues. The germline CDR1 and CDR2 sequences are MGHRA and YSYEKL. The CDR3 DNA reads TGCGCCAGCAGCCAAGCGGACATGCCTAGCACAGATACGCAGTATTTT. Protein sequence: CASSQADMPSTDTQYF.

The V call is TRBV5-4, the J call TRBJ2-5; 8 nucleotides line up with TRBD2. J lost 5 bases, V lost 3 bases, and 9 bases had no gene match. The CDR3 covers 15 residues. Germline V lookup: CDR1 SGHNT, CDR2 YYREEE (reference sequence). For the CDR3, the DNA is TGTGCCAGCAGCTCACCGACGGGGGGGGTTGAGACCCAGTACTTC. Protein sequence: CASSSPTGGVETQYF.

The gene calls are TRBV7-3 and TRBJ2-2; no reliable D call. The CDR3 totals 14 residues. Germline values: CDR1 SGHTA, CDR2 FQGTGA. Trimming stripped 2 bases from V and 1 base from J, with 5 bases between. Here the CDR3 reads CASSLGQNTGELFF. DNA of the CDR3: TGTGCCAGCAGCTTAGGGCAGAACACCGGGGAGCTGTTTTTT.

This clone was observed a few times. This chain links TRBV3-1 (or the pseudogene TRBV3-2) with TRBJ2-3, with D unresolved. The CDR3 is 12 amino acids. The germline V and J ends were trimmed by 4 bases and 11 bases, with 13 bases remaining between them. CDR1 LGHDT and CDR2 YNNKEL come from the germline V gene (reference sequence). In DNA, the CDR3 is TGTGCCAGCAGCCGGGCAAGACAAGGGCAGTATTTT. It yields the protein CASSRARQGQYF.

J is TRBJ1-2 and V is TRBV4-1; D is perhaps TRBD1 (6 bases). CDR3 length equals 15 residues. CDR1 and CDR2 from the germline V gene are MGHRA and YSYEKL. The V end was cut by 5 bases, the J end by 2 bases, with 15 bases between. CDR3: CASSIQGEGNYGYTF. The DNA of the CDR3 is TGCGCCAGCAGCATACAGGGAGAAGGGAACTATGGCTACACCTTC.

This clone was picked up one time. The chain joins TRBV27 to TRBJ1-2, with 11 bases lining up with TRBD1. The CDR3 length is 15 residues. Per germline, CDR1 MNHEY and CDR2 SMNVEV (reference sequence). Trimming at V came to 0 bases and at J to 6 bases, leaving 3 bases not matched to a gene. DNA of the CDR3: TGTGCCAGCAGTTTATCGGTGGGACAGGGGGATGGCTACACCTTC. It is translated as CASSLSVGQGDGYTF.

The rearrangement links TRBV28 to TRBJ1-5, with 7 bases that match TRBD1. CDR1 and CDR2 (germline): MDHEN, SYDVKM. The CDR3 totals 15 residues. V was clipped by 2 bases and J by 6 bases; unmatched bases: 7. The CDR3 sequence is CASSLVQGMRQPQHF. DNA for the CDR3: TGTGCCAGCAGTTTAGTACAGGGGATGCGTCAGCCCCAGCATTTT.

The chain joins TRBV2 to TRBJ2-7, with D maybe TRBD1 (5 bases). The CDR3 runs to 14 residues. Germline V gene sequence: CDR1 SNHLY, CDR2 FYNNEI. V was shortened by 3 bases and J by 3 bases, with 12 bases between the two germline ends. The CDR3: CASSEEGALYEQYF. The DNA for the CDR3 is TGTGCCAGCAGTGAGGAAGGGGCTCTCTACGAGCAGTACTTC.

The rearrangement joins TRBV5-1 to TRBJ2-7; D is ambiguous. There are 12 residues in the CDR3. Trimming left V 4 bases short and J 4 bases short, with 9 bases between. CDR1 SGHRS and CDR2 YFSETQ come from the germline V gene. CDR3 in DNA: TGCGCCAGCAGCGCGGATCTTTACGAGCAGTACTTC. Translating it yields CASSADLYEQYF.

The chain links TRBV10-3 to TRBJ2-3; D unresolved. Germline V lookup: CDR1 ENHRY, CDR2 SYGVKD. The V gene lost 0 bases and the J gene lost 2 bases, with 12 bases spanning the gap. The CDR3 contains 16 residues. In DNA form, the CDR3 reads TGTGCCATCAGTGAGTCCGAGGCAGAAGTCACAGATACGCAGTATTTT. Translating it yields CAISESEAEVTDTQYF.

This clone was seen a single time. This chain uses TRBV5-1 with TRBJ2-2; 14 bases map to TRBD2. The CDR3 has 18 residues. The germline V gene encodes CDR1 SGHRS and CDR2 YFSETQ. The ends lost 4 bases at V and 5 bases at J; junction bases unmatched: 10. As DNA, the CDR3 is TGCGCCAGCAGCCCGGGGACTAGCGGGGGCCCTCGAACCGGGGAGCTGTTTTTT. Protein: CASSPGTSGGPRTGELFF.

The chain uses TRBV28 and TRBJ1-5; TRBD1 is a possible D gene (5 bases). V was cut by 3 bases and J by 13 bases, with 13 bases left in between. CDR3 size: 12 residues. CDR1 and CDR2 from the germline V gene are MDHEN and SYDVKM. This CDR3 reads CASSFSSAGQHF. The CDR3 DNA is TGTGCCAGCAGTTTTTCTTCGGCAGGGCAGCATTTT.

Of note for this clone: This specimen includes other DNA sequences encoding the same CDR3. The gene calls are TRBV5-1 and TRBJ2-3, with 9 bases fitting TRBD2. Germline assignment: CDR1 SGHRS and CDR2 YFSETQ. The CDR3 length is 14 residues. Germline trimming cut 3 bases from V and 1 base from J; bases unmatched to any gene: 0. CDR3 residues: CASSSSGGTDTQYF. CDR3 bases: TGCGCCAGCAGCTCTAGCGGGGGCACAGATACGCAGTATTTT.

The gene calls are TRBV27 and TRBJ2-5; tentative D call: TRBD2 (5 bases). The CDR3 covers 13 residues. Trimming removed 8 bases at V and 1 base at J, with 11 bases between. Looked up from germline, CDR1 is MNHEY and CDR2 is SMNVEV (reference sequence). CDR3 region: CASGPGFQETQYF. CDR3 sequence (DNA): TGTGCCAGCGGCCCGGGATTCCAAGAGACCCAGTACTTC.

The J gene is TRBJ2-1, the V gene TRBV4-3; the match to TRBD1 covers 8 bases. V was clipped by 1 base and J by 7 bases; unmatched bases: 12. CDR3 size: 17 residues. Germline CDR1 LGHNA, CDR2 YSLEER. The chain's CDR3 is CASSQVQGAIGRNEQFF. DNA for the CDR3: TGCGCCAGCAGCCAAGTCCAGGGGGCCATAGGTAGGAATGAGCAGTTCTTC.

J is TRBJ2-3 and V is TRBV4-2; TRBD1 aligns across 10 bases. V gave up 5 bases and J gave up 3 bases; unmatched junction bases: 5. Germline-derived CDR1 and CDR2 are LGHNA and YNFKEQ. CDR3 length: 15 residues. This CDR3 reads CASSYWTGGTDTQYF. The DNA of the CDR3 is TGTGCCAGCAGCTATTGGACAGGGGGGACAGATACGCAGTATTTT.

The gene calls are TRBV5-6 and TRBJ1-4; 7 positions match TRBD1. The germline CDR1 and CDR2 sequences are SGHDT and YYEEEE. Unmatched junction bases numbered 15, after V lost 0 bases and J lost 7 bases. This CDR3 has 18 amino acids. CDR3 in amino acids: CASSLGVWDSGPGEKLFF. Here the CDR3 DNA reads TGTGCCAGCAGCTTGGGGGTGTGGGACAGCGGACCTGGTGAAAAACTGTTTTTT.

This clone was seen a few times. The rearrangement links TRBV6-1 to TRBJ1-4; weak D call: TRBD1 (5 bases). Trimming cost V 1 base and J 4 bases, with 10 bases left between them. Germline loops: CDR1 MNHNS, CDR2 SASEGT. The CDR3 is made up of 15 amino acids. The CDR3 is CASSEGYRSNEKLFF. The CDR3 DNA reads as TGTGCCAGCAGTGAAGGCTACAGGAGTAATGAAAAACTGTTTTTT.

V usage is TRBV4-1 and J usage is TRBJ2-7; 8 nucleotides align to TRBD1. V was pared by 6 bases and J by 3 bases, with 13 bases of the junction left unmatched. Germline V CDR1 and CDR2: MGHRA, YSYEKL. This CDR3 is 16 amino acids long. The CDR3 DNA reads as TGCGCCAGCAGATCCACAATAGGACAGGGAAACTACGAGCAGTACTTC. Its translation: CASRSTIGQGNYEQYF.

Details on this clone: Other DNA sequences in the same sample also yield this CDR3. V gene TRBV12-3 or TRBV12-4 combines with J gene TRBJ2-3; D is perhaps TRBD2 (6 bases). The CDR3 is made up of 12 amino acids. Trimming cost V 6 bases and J 3 bases, with 7 bases left between them. CDR3 loop: CASSRGTDTQYF. DNA for the CDR3: TGTGCCAGCAGCCGGGGGACAGATACGCAGTATTTT.

The DNA for the CDR3 is TGCAGCGTTCCTTCAACGGGCCCAAAAGGGGATGGCTACACCTTC. Its protein product is CSVPSTGPKGDGYTF. The chain has TRBV29-1 and TRBJ1-2, with a possible D match to TRBD1 (5 bases). V was trimmed by 5 bases and J by 6 bases, leaving 22 bases between them. CDR3 length: 15 amino acids. Germline V gene lookup returns CDR1 SQVTM and CDR2 ANQGSEA.

This chain uses TRBV5-1 with TRBJ2-3, with 8 bases matching TRBD1. CDR3 length equals 16 residues. The V gene's germline CDR1 is SGHRS and CDR2 YFSETQ. The V and J ends lost 5 bases and 2 bases, in that order; junction bases with no gene match: 10. The CDR3 DNA is TGCGCCAGCAGTTTCGGACAGGGAGGATCCACAGATACGCAGTATTTT. Its protein is CASSFGQGGSTDTQYF. The whole variable domain, filled in from reference TRBV5-1 and TRBJ2-3, reads KAGVTQTPRYLIKTRGQQVTLSCSPISGHRSVSWYQQTPGQGLQFLFEYFSETQRNKGNFPGRFSGRQFSNSRSEMNVSTLELGDSALYLCASSFGQGGSTDTQYFGPGTRLTVL.

In its sample, this clone was seen once. The J gene is TRBJ1-5, the V gene TRBV5-1, with D possibly TRBD1 on 5 matching bases. V gave up 0 bases and J gave up 5 bases, with 12 bases separating them. The CDR3 is made up of 15 amino acids. Germline CDR1 is SGHRS and CDR2 is YFSETQ. The CDR3 DNA sequence: TGCGCCAGCAGCTTGGACGGGGGAGACTATCAGCCCCAGCATTTT. It yields the protein CASSLDGGDYQPQHF.

The chain links TRBV10-1 to TRBJ2-2; TRBD2 is a possible D gene (5 bases). CDR1 is WNHNN and CDR2 is SYGVQD in the germline V gene (reference sequence). Trimming stripped 8 bases from V and 6 bases from J, with 13 bases between. The CDR3 runs 13 residues. CDR3 loop: CASYPGEPGELFF. For the CDR3, the DNA is TGCGCCAGCTATCCTGGGGAGCCCGGGGAGCTGTTTTTT.